The sample holds many counts of the clone carrying this TCR beta chain. The junction differs from germline at one of its ends, possibly a read error. Germline CDR1 and CDR2: MDHEN and SYDVKM. The length of the CDR3 is 12 residues. The data originate from a study of regulatory T cells in long-lasting Graves disease. Time point meaning: newly diagnosed GD, antithyroid drugs for less than 3 months. Construction of the TCR library relied on RNA isolated from PBMCs. Arm-PCR of CDR3 regions and iRepertoire HTBI primers were the basis on which TCR beta libraries were built. Using its own MiXCR run on the multiplex PCR reads, TCRdb lists one record per CDR3 protein. The sample has hundreds of thousands of distinct CDR3 sequences, about 16% seen once. These data were likewise used in another study, on T cells in Graves' hyperthyroidism and ophthalmopathy.

Sequencing was performed on peripheral blood mononuclear cells (PBMCs), taken at new diagnosis, from a patient treated with antithyroid drugs. The sequence was obtained from a woman aged 25 to 39 with Graves disease. The rearrangement links TRBV28 to TRBJ2-4; D is unresolved. The chain's CDR3 is CASGLGKNIQYF. The CDR3 nucleotides read TGTGCCAGCGGTTTAGGCAAAAACATTCAGTACTTC. The full variable domain, completed using reference TRBV28 and TRBJ2-4, is DVKVTQSSRYLVKRTGEKVFLECVQDMDHENMFWYRQDPGLGLRLIYFSYDVKMKEKGDIPEGYSVSREKKERFSLILESASTNQTSMYLCASGLGKNIQYFGAGTRLSVL.